This T cell receptor (beta chain) was observed in a study of identical twins. Overall study results and limits: Among out-of-frame alpha sequences shared by twins, low generation probability occurred in excess. Researchers caution that invariant MAIT and iNKT cells could partly confound zero-insertion analyses. Models predicted less out-of-frame TCR alpha sharing in monozygotic twins than was found.

This CDR3 is built from 17 residues. Germline V gives CDR1 DFQATT, CDR2 SNEGSKA (reference sequence). V lost 1 base, J lost 7 bases, and 23 bases lay in between. Template switching added a universal primer site, and cDNA bore unique molecular identifiers. TCRdb called the 5' RACE reads again in MiXCR, with one record for every CDR3 protein. The repertoire includes 1.5 million to 2 million distinct CDR3 sequences, around 29% of them detected once, and about 0.27% sits in the top ten. Turning to this clonotype: Its antigen is unidentified.

The chain couples TRBV20-1 to TRBJ2-4; a weak D match, TRBD2 (6 bases). Material: cord blood. This TCR was recovered from a newborn girl in good health. The CDR3 sequence is CSARVSGVRGRDNIQYF. CDR3 sequence (DNA): TGCAGTGCTAGAGTCTCGGGGGTACGAGGCCGGGACAACATTCAGTACTTC.